These T cell receptor beta chains were read from a single sample in a study of cytomegalovirus exposure and HLA in healthy donors. Libraries were prepared by immunoSEQ multiplex PCR; TCRdb keeps only in-frame clonotypes and omits some of them. Found here are 150,000 to 200,000 clones, approximately 89% of them singletons; the top ten hold over 4%. Sequencing was done on a sample of PBMCs. The source is a man between 18 and 29 years old in good health and CMV-seropositive. CDR3s include the opening cysteine and the closing phenylalanine or tryptophan.

V gene,CDR3 length,J gene,CDR3 protein
TRBV18,12,TRBJ2-5,CASTGGEETQYF
TRBV2,13,TRBJ1-1,CASSDLMNTEAFF
TRBV6-6,13,TRBJ2-1,CASSYSGTYEQFF
TRBV6-6,13,TRBJ2-7,CASSRDREREQYF
TRBV6-5,16,TRBJ1-1,CASSYSFAGGNTEAFF
TRBV28,14,TRBJ2-3,CASRKDRVVDTQYF
TRBV7-9,13,TRBJ2-7,CASSDSGIYEQYF
TRBV15,14,TRBJ1-1,CATSRDLGVTEAFF
TRBV6-4,16,TRBJ2-7,CASSGPISGGSYEQYF
TRBV30,12,TRBJ2-2,CAWKGLGGELFF
TRBV6-6,16,TRBJ2-3,CASSLGQGGSTDTQYF
TRBV29-1,17,TRBJ2-1,CSVEGGPGQGTPNEQFF
TRBV6-5,12,TRBJ1-2,CASSNHRDGYTF
TRBV5-6,16,TRBJ2-1,CASSLVASGHYNEQFF
TRBV9,15,TRBJ2-5,CASSANPNQGETQYF
TRBV6-5,15,TRBJ2-1,CASSSGLAPGGEQFF
TRBV9,15,TRBJ1-2,CASSPLGRSNYGYTF
TRBV7-6,15,TRBJ2-2,CASTRAGGPSGELFF
TRBV4-1,17,TRBJ2-1,CASSQPKGLAEHNEQFF
TRBV9,15,TRBJ2-3,CASSVGQGFTDTQYF
TRBV7-6,16,TRBJ2-1,CASSLISGNRDNEQFF
TRBV28,13,TRBJ2-7,CASRPSGTYEQYF
TRBV19,12,TRBJ1-1,CASRTGAAEAFF
TRBV2,15,TRBJ2-1,CASSGQAGSYNEQFF
TRBV7-8,16,TRBJ1-5,CASSSLRGEIGQPQHF
TRBV13,15,TRBJ2-6,CASSQTRTGANVLTF
TRBV20-1,11,TRBJ2-7,CSALFSYEQYF
TRBV5-4,17,TRBJ2-3,CASSLGSGRLHTDTQYF
TRBV19,17,TRBJ1-2,CASSTTRTALPGYGYTF
TRBV28,13,TRBJ1-2,CASSPDRVSGYTF
TRBV27,13,TRBJ1-5,CASSLAGNQPQHF
TRBV5-5,19,TRBJ2-2,CASSSGAGGLAANTGELFF
TRBV28,16,TRBJ1-2,CASSSGGQSQPYGYTF
TRBV19,14,TRBJ2-3,CASSMGLVADTQYF
TRBV27,11,TRBJ2-7,CASSFVYEQYF
TRBV6-5,16,TRBJ2-2,CASSYFGTENTGELFF
TRBV5-5,16,TRBJ1-1,CASSLDATHMNTEAFF
TRBV30,13,TRBJ2-4,CAWSVPGQGIQYF
TRBV5-5,19,TRBJ2-1,CASSSGGFWDSSSYNEQFF
TRBV6-4,18,TRBJ2-7,CASSGGGLAGGSSYEQYF
TRBV5-8,16,TRBJ2-2,CASSFISRTNTGELFF